This T cell receptor (beta chain) was documented in a study of identical twins. One entry per CDR3 protein, called by TCRdb with MiXCR from the 5' RACE reads. The top ten clones hold 10% to 15% of a sample with roughly 720,000 distinct CDR3 sequences, roughly 20% of them seen once. Germline lookup yields CDR1 DFQATT and CDR2 SNEGSKA (reference sequence). V was pared by 5 bases and J by 5 bases, with 6 bases between. The CDR3 runs 10 residues. This same sample was also part of a study on T cells expressing NK-cell markers. This second study says: NKG2C+ dominant clonotype frequencies in a handful of donors were roughly 1.0-7.5% of CD8+ T cells.

This clonotype originated in a woman aged 18-29 years in good health. The rearrangement uses TRBV20-1 and TRBJ2-5; no definite D call. The sequenced material came from PBMCs. The CDR3 here is CSAPPETQYF. CDR3 in DNA: TGCAGTGCTCCACCGGAGACCCAGTACTTC.